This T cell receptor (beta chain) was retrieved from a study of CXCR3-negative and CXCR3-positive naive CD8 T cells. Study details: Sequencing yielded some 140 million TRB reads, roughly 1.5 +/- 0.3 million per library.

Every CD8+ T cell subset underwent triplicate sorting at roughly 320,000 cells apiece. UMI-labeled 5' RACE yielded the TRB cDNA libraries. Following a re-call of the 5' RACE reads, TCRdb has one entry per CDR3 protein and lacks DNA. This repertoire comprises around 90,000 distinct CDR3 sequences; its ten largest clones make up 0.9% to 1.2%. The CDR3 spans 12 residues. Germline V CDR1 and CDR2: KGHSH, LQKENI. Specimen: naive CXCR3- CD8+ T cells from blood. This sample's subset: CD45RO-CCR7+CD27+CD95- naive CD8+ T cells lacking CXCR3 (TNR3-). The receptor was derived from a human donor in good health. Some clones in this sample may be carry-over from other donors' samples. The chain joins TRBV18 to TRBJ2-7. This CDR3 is CASSPSMDEQYF.